The 17 T cell receptor beta chains below come from one sample, sequenced in a study of beta chain features in type 1 diabetes (dated by TCRdb to the late 2010s). No antigen is known for these receptors. The paper as a whole reports these results and caveats: A moderate but significant shortening of TCRB CDR3 length was observed in type 1 diabetes patients in all four CD4+ subsets.

Libraries were made using the immunoSEQ multiplex PCR assay. The High Capacity cDNA Reverse Transcription Kit was used to reverse transcribe all of the isolated RNA, meaning that expressed TCRB transcripts were what got sequenced. Held by TCRdb, this immuneACCESS table contains in-frame sequences only and omits some clones. Under half of the omission traces to an unresolved V gene where checked; the cause of the rest is unknown. Recorded for this sample are about 650,000 clones; roughly an eighth of them occurred a single time. The top ten clones comprise around 0.12% of the sample. Specimen: naive CD4+ T cells from blood. Taken with the paper, the label for cell subset or site translates to: true naive CD4+ T cells. These receptors all stem from a man aged 30 to 39 with type 1 diabetes.

This clone was seen a few times. This chain joins TRBV29-1 and TRBJ2-4, with TRBD1 matching over 10 bases. V dropped 6 bases and J dropped 7; count of bases not matched to a gene: 3. From germline, CDR1 is SQVTM and CDR2 ANQGSEA. The CDR3 loop spans 12 amino acids. CDR3 in DNA: TGCAGCGTAGGACAGGGGGACAACATTCAGTACTTC. It is translated as CSVGQGDNIQYF.

The genes are TRBV14 and TRBJ2-3; unclear D gene. V dropped 3 bases and J dropped 3 bases, with 13 bases sitting between them. The CDR3 loop spans 15 amino acids. Germline V gives CDR1 SGHDN, CDR2 FVKESK. The CDR3 nucleotides read TGTGCCAGCAGCCAGTGGGCCAGGTTAACAGATACGCAGTATTTT. It specifies CASSQWARLTDTQYF.

The sample holds a few counts of this clone. Germline and junction disagree at one end, which may indicate a read error. The chain links TRBV7-7 to TRBJ2-2, with 8 bases identical to TRBD1. The germline V gene has CDR1 SSHAT and CDR2 FNYEAQ (reference sequence). The CDR3 runs to 16 residues. The CDR3 bases are TGTGCTAGCAGCCCCCAGGGGACAGGGAACACCGGGGAGCTGTTTTTT. This codes for CASSPQGTGNTGELFF.

The rearrangement joins TRBV9 to TRBJ2-3; D is possibly TRBD2 (7 bases). The V end was cut by 4 bases, the J end by 3 bases, with 12 bases between. This CDR3 is built from 14 residues. CDR1 is SGDLS and CDR2 is YYNGEE in the germline V gene. The CDR3 nucleotides read TGTGCCAGCAGCCCCCGGGGGGCAACAGATACGCAGTATTTT. Translated, it gives CASSPRGATDTQYF.

V is TRBV6-5 and J is TRBJ2-4, with 9 bases that match TRBD1. V trimming: 5 bases; J trimming: 7 bases; junction bases outside the gene matches: 6. The CDR3 covers 14 residues. Germline assignment: CDR1 MNHEY and CDR2 SVGAGI. CDR3 in amino acids: CASSDGQGTNIQYF. DNA of the CDR3: TGTGCCAGCAGTGACGGACAGGGGACGAACATTCAGTACTTC.

The sample holds a few counts of this clone. The genes are TRBV13 and TRBJ2-3; D may be TRBD2 (5 bases). From germline, CDR1 is PRHDT and CDR2 FYEKMQ (reference sequence). V was trimmed by 4 bases and J by 2 bases, leaving 19 bases between them. The CDR3 has 17 amino acids. DNA for the CDR3: TGTGCCAGCAGCTCCCCCTCGGGAAGCGCCGACACAGATACGCAGTATTTT. Residues: CASSSPSGSADTDTQYF.

The rearrangement joins TRBV2 to TRBJ1-2; D perhaps matches TRBD1 (5 bases). Germline values: CDR1 SNHLY, CDR2 FYNNEI. There are 15 residues in the CDR3. The ends were cut back, 6 bases at V and 7 bases at J, with 21 bases in the middle. The CDR3 DNA follows: TGTGCCAGCAGCGAAACGGGACTCCTAGGACCTGGCTACACCTTC. Translating it yields CASSETGLLGPGYTF.

The chain recombines TRBV29-1 with TRBJ1-3; D is undetermined. The V end was cut by 5 bases, the J end by 0 bases, with 8 bases between. CDR3 size: 13 residues. CDR1 is SQVTM, CDR2 ANQGSEA, per germline. CDR3 DNA sequence: TGCAGCGTTCACCGGCTCTCTGGAAACACCATATATTTT. This codes for CSVHRLSGNTIYF.

The chain links TRBV7-9 to TRBJ2-3; D call uncertain. V lost 5 bases and J 2 bases, leaving 17 bases between the germline ends. The V gene's germline CDR1 is SEHNR and CDR2 FQNEAQ (reference sequence). The CDR3 extends over 16 amino acids. CDR3 bases: TGTGCCAGCAGCGCAGAGACTTACCCAATCACAGATACGCAGTATTTT. Protein: CASSAETYPITDTQYF.

The chain employs TRBV7-2 and TRBJ1-6; D is undetermined. Trimming removed 6 bases from V and 8 bases from J, with 14 bases in between. Looked up from germline, CDR1 is SGHTA and CDR2 is FQGNSA. The CDR3 contains 14 residues. The CDR3: CASRIDPRDSPLHF. CDR3 DNA sequence: TGTGCCAGCAGGATAGACCCAAGGGATTCACCCCTCCACTTT.

The chain links TRBV19 to TRBJ1-4; TRBD1 matches at 8 bases. V dropped 6 bases and J dropped 7; count of bases not matched to a gene: 7. The CDR3 contains 14 residues. Germline lookup yields CDR1 LNHDA and CDR2 SQIVND (reference sequence). CDR3 bases: TGTGCCAGTAGGGGCAGGGGGCTCAGTGAAAAACTGTTTTTT. Residues: CASRGRGLSEKLFF.

This rearrangement joins TRBV9 to TRBJ2-1; 14 bases line up with TRBD2. Germline V gene data show CDR1 as SGDLS and CDR2 as YYNGEE. V was pared by 4 bases and J by 2 bases, with 5 bases of the junction left unmatched. The CDR3 runs to 17 residues. The CDR3 region has the DNA TGTGCCAGCAGCATCGGACTAGCGGGGGGACCCTACAATGAGCAGTTCTTC. Amino acids: CASSIGLAGGPYNEQFF.

This clone was seen a few times. This chain uses TRBV10-3 with TRBJ1-2; a weak D match, TRBD1 (5 bases). CDR3 size: 14 residues. V was pared by 6 bases and J by 2 bases, with 13 bases between. Per the germline V gene, CDR1 is ENHRY and CDR2 is SYGVKD. CDR3 in amino acids: CAIRPARENYGYTF. The CDR3 DNA sequence: TGTGCCATCAGGCCAGCCAGGGAAAACTATGGCTACACCTTC.

This clone has only a few counts. The rearrangement joins TRBV7-9 to TRBJ2-3, with D unclear. The CDR3 has 14 residues. Germline V lookup: CDR1 SEHNR, CDR2 FQNEAQ (reference sequence). Trimming removed 5 bases at V and 6 bases at J, with 15 bases between. The CDR3, as DNA: TGTGCCAGCAGCCCTAGGGTCTGGGCGGATACGCAGTATTTT. Its translation is CASSPRVWADTQYF.

The rearrangement joins TRBV7-2 to TRBJ2-1; unclear D gene. CDR3 length: 13 amino acids. Per germline, CDR1 SGHTA and CDR2 FQGNSA. With 5 bases removed from V and 4 bases from J, the gap between germline ends came to 9 bases. The CDR3 is CASSPGRYNEQFF. CDR3 DNA: TGTGCCAGCAGCCCAGGACGTTACAATGAGCAGTTCTTC.

This clone was observed a few times. V is TRBV6-1 and J is TRBJ1-4, with D maybe TRBD1 (5 bases). Germline CDR1 is MNHNS and CDR2 is SASEGT. There are 13 residues in the CDR3. Trimming stripped 8 bases from V and 5 bases from J, with 12 bases between. CDR3 sequence: CASEAGINEKLFF. The DNA of the CDR3 is TGTGCCAGCGAGGCAGGGATCAATGAAAAACTGTTTTTT.

This clone was counted a few times. The rearrangement joins TRBV7-2 to TRBJ1-2; 8 bases map to TRBD1. This CDR3 has 14 residues. The junction had 11 bases not matched to a gene; V was cut back by 4 bases and J by 10 bases. Looked up from germline, CDR1 is SGHTA and CDR2 is FQGNSA. CDR3 sequence: CASSSYPTGEYYTF. The DNA for the CDR3 is TGTGCCAGCAGCTCTTATCCGACAGGGGAGTACTACACCTTC.